This T cell receptor (beta chain) appears in the sequencing data of a study of OX40 agonist ivuxolimab in advanced cancers. TCRdb's copy holds only in-frame clones and misses some; the assay was immunoSEQ multiplex PCR. The sample consists of 150,000 to 170,000 clones, 90% to 95% of them appearing once. The CDR3 runs to 15 residues. Unmatched junction bases numbered 6, after V lost 2 bases and J lost 6 bases. CDR1 is SGHTA and CDR2 is FQGNSA in the germline V gene. V is TRBV7-2 and J is TRBJ2-2; 7 positions agree with TRBD2. This sequence originates from an adult with an advanced solid tumor such as melanoma, head and neck, liver or kidney cancer. The sample here was CD4+ or CD8+ T cells sorted from blood, taken in a trial of the OX40 agonist ivuxolimab. Here the CDR3 reads CASSLLAVGSGELFF. The CDR3 nucleotides read TGTGCCAGCAGCTTACTAGCGGTAGGGTCCGGGGAGCTGTTTTTT.